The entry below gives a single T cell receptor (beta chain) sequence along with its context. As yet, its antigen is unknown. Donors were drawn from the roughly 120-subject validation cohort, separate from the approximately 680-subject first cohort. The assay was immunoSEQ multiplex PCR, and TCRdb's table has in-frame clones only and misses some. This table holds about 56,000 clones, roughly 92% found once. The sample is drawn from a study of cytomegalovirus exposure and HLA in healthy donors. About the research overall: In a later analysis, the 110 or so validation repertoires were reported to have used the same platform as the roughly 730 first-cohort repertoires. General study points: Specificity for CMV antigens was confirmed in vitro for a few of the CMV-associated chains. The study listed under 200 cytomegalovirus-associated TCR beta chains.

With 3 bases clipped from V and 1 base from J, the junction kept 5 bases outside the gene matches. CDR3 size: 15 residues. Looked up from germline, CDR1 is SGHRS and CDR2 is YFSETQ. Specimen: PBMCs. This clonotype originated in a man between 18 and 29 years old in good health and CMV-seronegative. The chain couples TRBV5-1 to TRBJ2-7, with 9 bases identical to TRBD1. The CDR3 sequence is CASSYGQGSSYEQYF. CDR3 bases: TGCGCCAGCAGCTATGGACAGGGGTCTTCCTACGAGCAGTACTTC. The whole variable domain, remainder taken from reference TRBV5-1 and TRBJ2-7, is KAGVTQTPRYLIKTRGQQVTLSCSPISGHRSVSWYQQTPGQGLQFLFEYFSETQRNKGNFPGRFSGRQFSNSRSEMNVSTLELGDSALYLCASSYGQGSSYEQYFGPGTRLTVT.